Here is one TCR beta chain with its context. This sample stems from a study of T cell clones after liver transplantation. Method: immunoSEQ multiplex PCR; TCRdb's copy keeps in-frame clones and lacks some. The sample yields around 110,000 clones, 90% seen once. V lost 4 bases to trimming and J lost 3 bases; unmatched junction nucleotides: 12. The germline gives CDR1 MGHRA, CDR2 YSYEKL. This CDR3 spans 16 amino acids. Sequenced here: CD4+ T cells from blood, sampled 12 months after liver transplant. The V and J genes are TRBV4-1 and TRBJ2-7, with TRBD1 matching 7 bases. The TCR sequence derives from a human patient who received a liver transplant. Some T cells may be the graft donor's. The CDR3 is CASSLHAGTANYEQYF. The CDR3 nucleotides are TGCGCCAGCAGCCTACATGCCGGGACAGCCAACTACGAGCAGTACTTC.